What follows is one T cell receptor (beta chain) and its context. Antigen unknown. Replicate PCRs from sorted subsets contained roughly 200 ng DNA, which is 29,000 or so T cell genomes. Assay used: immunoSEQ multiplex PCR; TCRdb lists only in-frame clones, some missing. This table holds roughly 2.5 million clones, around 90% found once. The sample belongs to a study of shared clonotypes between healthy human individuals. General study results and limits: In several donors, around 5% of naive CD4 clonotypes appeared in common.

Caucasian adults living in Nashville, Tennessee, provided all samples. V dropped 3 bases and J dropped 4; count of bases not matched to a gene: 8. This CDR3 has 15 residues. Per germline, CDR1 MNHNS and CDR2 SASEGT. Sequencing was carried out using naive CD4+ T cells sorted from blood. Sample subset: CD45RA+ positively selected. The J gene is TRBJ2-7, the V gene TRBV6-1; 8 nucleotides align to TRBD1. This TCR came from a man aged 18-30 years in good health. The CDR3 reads CASSDRTGKRYEQYF. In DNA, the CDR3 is TGTGCCAGCAGTGATAGGACAGGGAAGCGGTACGAGCAGTACTTC.